This TCR beta chain was obtained from a study of T cell changes during pregnancy in multiple sclerosis (dated by TCRdb to about 2019). Turning to the overall study: The study looked at changes in the T cell repertoire across pregnancy in women with multiple sclerosis.

As for this clone: The antigen it recognizes is unknown. The input lacks base qualities; no much larger clone sits a single base away.

The library was built by means of the immunoSEQ multiplex PCR assay. The immuneACCESS repertoire file appears here via TCRdb, limited to in-frame rearrangements. These files lack a portion of the clones; in checked studies, under half of the deficit traces to unresolved V genes, and the cause of the others is not known. The table for this sample lists over 30,000 clones; 70% to 90% of them were counted only once. In total, the top ten clones hold roughly 3.5% of the sample. V and J lose 0 bases and 3 bases, and a span of 12 bases separates them. In the germline V gene, CDR1 corresponds to SGHAT and CDR2 to FQNNGV. The CDR3 holds 15 amino acids from the cysteine to the phenylalanine. The only DNA kept is the CDR3, 45 bases in frame from the first base.

The sample here was CD8+ T cells from peripheral blood mononuclear cells, taken in the third trimester of pregnancy. The receptor was isolated from a female donor with multiple sclerosis, enrolled in a pregnancy study. The chain employs TRBV11-2 and TRBJ2-7, with the D gene uncertain. The CDR3 sequence is CASSLERLPYYEQYF. At the DNA level, the sequence is TGTGCCAGCAGCTTAGAGCGGCTCCCATACTACGAGCAGTACTTC.